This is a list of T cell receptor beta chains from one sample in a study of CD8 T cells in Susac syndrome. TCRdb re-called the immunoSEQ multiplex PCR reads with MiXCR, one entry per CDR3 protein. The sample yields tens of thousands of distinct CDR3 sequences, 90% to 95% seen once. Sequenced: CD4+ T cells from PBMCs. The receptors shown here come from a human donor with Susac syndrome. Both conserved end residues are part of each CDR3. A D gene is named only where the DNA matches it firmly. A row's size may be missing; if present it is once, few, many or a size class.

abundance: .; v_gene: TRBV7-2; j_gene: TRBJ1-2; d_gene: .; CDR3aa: CASSLQGWIYGYTF
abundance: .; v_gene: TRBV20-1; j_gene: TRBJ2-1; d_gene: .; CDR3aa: CSASSLKYNEQFF
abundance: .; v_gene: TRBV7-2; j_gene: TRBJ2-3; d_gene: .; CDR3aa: CASSPSRDTQYF
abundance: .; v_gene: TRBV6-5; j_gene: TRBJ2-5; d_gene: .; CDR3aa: CASSYSGKETQYF
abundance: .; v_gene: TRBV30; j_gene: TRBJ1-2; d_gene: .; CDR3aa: CAWRIILTYGYTF
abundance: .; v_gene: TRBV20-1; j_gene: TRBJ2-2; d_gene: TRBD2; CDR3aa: CSARASGHTGELFF
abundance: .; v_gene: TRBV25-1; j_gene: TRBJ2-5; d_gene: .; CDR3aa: CASRGFRRLKETQYF
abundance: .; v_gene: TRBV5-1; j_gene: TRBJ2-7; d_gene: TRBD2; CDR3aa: CASSNPLSGGRDEQYF
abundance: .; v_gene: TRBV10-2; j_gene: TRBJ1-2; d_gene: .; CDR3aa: CASIPSGGAYGYTF
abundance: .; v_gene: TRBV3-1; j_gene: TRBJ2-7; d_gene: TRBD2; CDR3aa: CASSQGLATTYEQYF
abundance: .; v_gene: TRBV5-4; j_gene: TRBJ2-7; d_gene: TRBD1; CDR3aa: CASSLGQGFSEQYF
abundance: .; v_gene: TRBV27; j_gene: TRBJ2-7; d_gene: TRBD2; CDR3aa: CASSLAGGPRKYEQYF
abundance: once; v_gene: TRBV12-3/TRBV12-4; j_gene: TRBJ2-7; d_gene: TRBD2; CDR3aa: CASRIAGGYEQYF
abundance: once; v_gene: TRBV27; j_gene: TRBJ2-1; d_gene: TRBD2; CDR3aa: CASSPRGRRDYNEQFF
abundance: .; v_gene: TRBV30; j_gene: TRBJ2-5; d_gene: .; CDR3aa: CAWSVLGPTYF
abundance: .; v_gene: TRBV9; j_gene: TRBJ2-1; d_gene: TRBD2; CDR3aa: CASSAPSGGSDEQFF
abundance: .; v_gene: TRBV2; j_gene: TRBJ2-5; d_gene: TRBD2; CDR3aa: CASSEISGEMETQYF
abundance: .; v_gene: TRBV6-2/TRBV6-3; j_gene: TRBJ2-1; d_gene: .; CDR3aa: CASSRGGVISYNEQFF
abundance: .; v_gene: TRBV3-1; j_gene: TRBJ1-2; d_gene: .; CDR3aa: CASSQDRVRGYTF
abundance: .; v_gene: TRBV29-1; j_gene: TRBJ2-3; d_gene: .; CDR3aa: CSVVKAGTDTQYF
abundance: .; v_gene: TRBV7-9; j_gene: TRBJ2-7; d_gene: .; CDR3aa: CASSITYEQYF
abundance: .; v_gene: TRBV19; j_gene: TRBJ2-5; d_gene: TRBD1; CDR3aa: CASKRSTRGRGETQYF
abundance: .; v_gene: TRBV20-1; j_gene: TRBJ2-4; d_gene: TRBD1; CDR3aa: CSASLQGDAKNIQYF
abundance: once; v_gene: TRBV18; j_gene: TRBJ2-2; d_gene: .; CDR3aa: CASSPPFAGNTGELFF
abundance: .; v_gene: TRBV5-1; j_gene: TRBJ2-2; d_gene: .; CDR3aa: CASKGGSSSANTGELFF
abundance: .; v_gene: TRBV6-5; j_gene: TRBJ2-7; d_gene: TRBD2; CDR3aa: CASSLAAGGPYEQYF
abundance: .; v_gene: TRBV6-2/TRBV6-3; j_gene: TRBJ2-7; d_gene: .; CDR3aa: CASSWAGSNSYEQYF
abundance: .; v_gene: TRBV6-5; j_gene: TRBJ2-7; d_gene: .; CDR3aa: CASSGQFNSYEQYF
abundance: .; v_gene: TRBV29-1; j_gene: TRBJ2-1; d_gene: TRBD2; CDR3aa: CSVEPQGREGLEQFF